The clone carrying this T cell receptor (beta chain) has just a few counts. The target antigen is unknown. The data stem from a study of T cells in Graves' hyperthyroidism and ophthalmopathy. Newly diagnosed patients aged 18 to 65 had hyperthyroidism of under 2 months' duration. The germline CDR1 and CDR2 sequences are LGHNA and YSLEER. This CDR3 region has 17 residues. V dropped 0 bases and J dropped 2 bases, with 14 bases sitting between them. TCR beta CDR3 region amplification was performed from RNA transcripts. First-round RT-PCR targeting the TCR CDR3 was performed with the HTBI primer set. TCRdb used MiXCR to reprocess the multiplex PCR reads, holding one entry per CDR3 protein. The table includes about 350,000 distinct CDR3 sequences, approximately 15% detected once. Whole-study findings and limits: Most thyroid clonotypes with frequency above 0.001 were detected in blood.

Sequencing was performed on blood. The sequence derives from a woman younger than 45 with Graves' hyperthyroidism. The chain is built from TRBV4-3 and TRBJ2-1; D possibly corresponds to TRBD2 (7 bases). DNA of the CDR3: TGCGCCAGCAGCCAAGATCGAGGGGGAGGGCCCTACAATGAGCAGTTCTTC. It specifies CASSQDRGGGPYNEQFF.